This entry lists 9 T cell receptor beta chains sequenced from one sample in a study of T cell repertoires in cytomegalovirus infection. MiXCR was run by TCRdb on the reads, yielding one entry per CDR3 protein. The sample holds around 190,000 distinct CDR3 sequences, around 15% seen once. Sequencing was done on a sample of PBMCs. These receptors all stem from a human donor in good health (CMV status not recorded). Some clones in this sample may be carry-over from other donors' samples.

This clonotype was seen a few times. The CDR3 bases are TGTGCCAGCAGCAGGAGACAGGCAGATACGCAGTATTTT. It specifies CASSRRQADTQYF. This sequence joins TRBV7-3 and TRBJ2-3, with D possibly matching TRBD1 (6 bases). The V gene's germline CDR1 is SGHTA and CDR2 FQGTGA. CDR3 length equals 13 residues. Trimming took off 5 bases at V and 4 bases at J, with 10 bases between the two ends. The full variable domain, rest sourced from reference TRBV7-3 and TRBJ2-3, is GAGVSQTPSNKVTEKGKYVELRCDPISGHTALYWYRQSLGQGPEFLIYFQGTGAADDSGLPNDRFFAVRPEGSVSTLKIQRTERGDSAVYLCASSRRQADTQYFGPGTRLTVL.

V gene TRBV7-9 combines with J gene TRBJ2-2; perhaps TRBD1 as D (5 bases). V gave up 8 bases and J gave up 8 bases, with 18 bases separating them. Germline CDR1 is SEHNR and CDR2 is FQNEAQ (reference sequence). This CDR3 has 14 amino acids. The CDR3 protein is CASHPSGLGGELFF. CDR3 in DNA: TGTGCCAGCCACCCTTCAGGGCTCGGTGGGGAGCTGTTTTTT.

This clonotype was observed a handful of times. The chain employs TRBV19 and TRBJ2-6; the D gene is possibly TRBD1 (5 bases). Germline V CDR1 and CDR2: LNHDA, SQIVND (reference sequence). The CDR3 loop spans 17 amino acids. Trimming left V 10 bases short and J 0 bases short, with 19 bases between. CDR3 bases: TGTGCCACCCTAGACGCATGGGGCCTCTCTGGGGCCAACGTCCTGACTTTC. It codes for CATLDAWGLSGANVLTF. The entire variable domain, with the rest obtained from reference TRBV19 and TRBJ2-6, is as follows: DGGITQSPKYLFRKEGQNVTLSCEQNLNHDAMYWYRQDPGQGLRLIYYSQIVNDFQKGDIAEGYSVSREKKESFPLTVTSAQKNPTAFYLCATLDAWGLSGANVLTFGAGSRLTVL.

The V and J genes are TRBV29-1 and TRBJ2-1, with 15 bases that match TRBD2. The CDR3 sequence is 15 residues long. Germline V CDR1 and CDR2: SQVTM, ANQGSEA. V lost 2 bases to trimming and J lost 12 bases; unmatched junction nucleotides: 8. The CDR3 reads CSVESSGLAGGRQFF. The CDR3 DNA sequence: TGCAGCGTTGAAAGCTCGGGACTAGCGGGAGGAAGGCAGTTCTTC.

Points on this clonotype: A much larger clone lies one base from this, so it may be a read error. V usage is TRBV7-2 and J usage is TRBJ1-2; D remains ambiguous. Germline V CDR1 and CDR2: SGHTA, FQGNSA. CDR3 size: 12 residues. V gave up 3 bases and J gave up 7 bases, with 9 bases separating them. CDR3 protein: CASSFRTVGYTF. Here the CDR3 DNA reads TGTGCCAGCAGCTTCCGGACGGTTGGCTACACCTTC.

V is TRBV28 and J is TRBJ2-7; no definite D call. Germline CDR1 is MDHEN and CDR2 is SYDVKM. CDR3 length: 16 amino acids. The germline V and J ends were trimmed by 2 bases and 0 bases, with 14 bases remaining between them. CDR3 in amino acids: CASSLMAHSFSYEQYF. The CDR3 DNA sequence: TGTGCCAGCAGTTTAATGGCTCATAGTTTCTCCTACGAGCAGTACTTC.

This clonotype was counted at least ten times. V and J are TRBV19 and TRBJ2-1; D not resolved. Trimming took off 7 bases at V and 1 base at J, with 17 bases between the two ends. Germline CDR1 and CDR2: LNHDA and SQIVND (reference sequence). The CDR3 runs to 16 residues. CDR3 region: CASTPSRPNSYNEQFF. The CDR3 DNA sequence: TGTGCCAGTACCCCCTCGAGGCCCAATTCCTACAATGAGCAGTTCTTC.

Concerning this clonotype: Lacking the conserved final phenylalanine or tryptophan, this CDR3 likely reflects a read error. The V gene is TRBV15, the J gene TRBJ1-3, with TRBD1 matching 7 bases. The junction had 4 bases not matched to a gene; V was cut back by 1 base and J by 1 base. This CDR3 has 16 residues. The germline V gene encodes CDR1 LNHNV and CDR2 YYDKDF (reference sequence). CDR3 bases: TGTGCCACCAGCAGAGTCCGACAGGGATCTGGAAACACCATATATGGT. Translation gives CATSRVRQGSGNTIYG.

The chain joins TRBV27 to TRBJ2-5; 7 bases align to TRBD2. This CDR3 comprises 15 residues. Looked up from germline, CDR1 is MNHEY and CDR2 is SMNVEV (reference sequence). The V gene end was trimmed by 2 bases and the J gene end by 5 bases; junction bases not matched to a gene: 8. For the CDR3, the DNA is TGTGCCAGCAGTTTACTGGCGGGAGAGGGGGAGACCCAGTACTTC. As protein: CASSLLAGEGETQYF.